This TCR beta chain emerged from a study of blood T cell repertoires in COVID-19. Overall study context: Samples taken during acute and convalescent COVID-19 were collected in the United States, Italy and Spain. In each case, the material was cDNA or gDNA derived from T cells, B-cell-depleted T cells, or PBMCs.

The Seattle patients joined while their infection was active and were tracked longitudinally afterward. Trimming removed 6 bases at V and 0 bases at J, with 12 bases between. The CDR3 has 15 amino acids. The germline V gene has CDR1 WSHSY and CDR2 SAAADI. Using immunoSEQ multiplex PCR, the repertoire was profiled, and TCRdb retains in-frame clones only, with some absent. The top ten hold 0.9% to 0.95% of the sample, which has some 200,000 clones, just under 85% seen once. What was sequenced was peripheral blood. The source is a man aged 55 to 70 with COVID-19, enrolled during active disease. The chain couples TRBV10-2 to TRBJ2-1; D ambiguous. The CDR3 reads CASRPTVRSYNEQFF. In DNA, the CDR3 is TGCGCCAGCAGGCCTACAGTCCGCTCCTACAATGAGCAGTTCTTC.